A single sample is the source of the 23 T cell receptor beta chains below, sequenced in a study of regulatory T cells in long-lasting Graves disease. Stated time point: persistent/refractory GD, antithyroid drugs over 5 years with positive TRAb. Following extraction of RNA from PBMCs, that RNA was used to make the TCR library. Building of the TCR beta libraries involved iRepertoire HTBI primers and Arm-PCR of CDR3 regions. TCRdb independently ran MiXCR on the multiplex PCR reads; one entry per CDR3 protein. The sample carries about 660,000 distinct CDR3 sequences, approximately 31% recorded once. This specimen consisted of peripheral blood mononuclear cells (PBMCs), obtained when the disease was refractory, from a patient treated with antithyroid drugs. These TCRs come from a female donor with Graves disease.

This clonotype was seen a few times. The V call is TRBV6-1, the J call TRBJ2-2, with TRBD2 matching 10 bases. Germline CDR1 and CDR2: MNHNS and SASEGT. The CDR3 spans 16 residues. With 4 bases clipped from V and 2 bases from J, the junction kept 4 bases outside the gene matches. In DNA, the CDR3 is TGTGCCAGCAGTGGGGGACTAGCGCTTAACACCGGGGAGCTGTTTTTT. It translates to CASSGGLALNTGELFF.

J is TRBJ2-3 and V is TRBV29-1; possibly TRBD2 for D (5 bases). The CDR3 has 14 residues. The V end was cut by 6 bases, the J end by 1 base, with 14 bases between. Germline V gene sequence: CDR1 SQVTM, CDR2 ANQGSEA. The CDR3 DNA reads as TGCAGCGTCCTGCCTAGGACTCGCACAGATACGCAGTATTTT. Protein: CSVLPRTRTDTQYF.

This chain links TRBV12-5 with TRBJ2-5; 9 nucleotides align to TRBD2. Germline CDR1 is LGHNT and CDR2 is FRNRAP. J lost 4 bases, V lost 0 bases, and 6 bases had no gene match. This CDR3 is 16 amino acids long. CDR3 sequence reads: CASGLVLGGRGETQYF. The CDR3 nucleotides are TGTGCTAGTGGTTTGGTACTCGGCGGGAGGGGAGAGACCCAGTACTTC.

The CDR3 is CSVGDWTVDGYEQYF. DNA for the CDR3: TGCAGCGTTGGGGATTGGACAGTTGACGGGTACGAGCAGTACTTC. The genes are TRBV29-1 and TRBJ2-7, with a weak D call TRBD1 (6 bases). Trimming stripped 4 bases from V and 4 bases from J, with 20 bases between. Germline loops: CDR1 SQVTM, CDR2 ANQGSEA. The CDR3 is 15 residues long.

This clonotype was observed a few times. V gene TRBV15 combines with J gene TRBJ2-5, with 12 bases matching TRBD2. The trim removed 2 bases at V and 2 bases at J, leaving 3 bases unmatched. The CDR3 length is 16 residues. Germline CDR1 reads LNHNV; CDR2 reads YYDKDF (reference sequence). The CDR3 region has the DNA TGTGCCACCAGCAGATTAGGGACTAGCGGGCAAGAGACCCAGTACTTC. Its translation: CATSRLGTSGQETQYF.

This clonotype was seen ten or more times. J is TRBJ1-1 and V is TRBV12-3 or TRBV12-4, with TRBD1 matching 7 bases. This CDR3 contains 14 residues. After removal of 3 bases from V and 5 bases from J, the junction contained 6 bases not matched to a gene. The CDR3 nucleotides read TGTGCCAGCAGTTTGTCAGGGGGGGGGACTGAAGCTTTCTTT. Residues: CASSLSGGGTEAFF.

This clonotype showed up many times. The genes are TRBV2 and TRBJ1-1, with 7 bases that match TRBD1. CDR1 SNHLY and CDR2 FYNNEI come from the germline V gene. The trim removed 4 bases at V and 1 base at J, leaving 6 bases unmatched. This CDR3 contains 15 residues. This chain's CDR3 is CASSGPGGENTEAFF. The DNA for the CDR3 is TGTGCCAGCAGTGGTCCAGGGGGGGAGAACACTGAAGCTTTCTTT.

In this sample, this clonotype turned up many times. The chain employs TRBV18 and TRBJ1-1; no reliable D call. V was cut by 6 bases and J by 3 bases, with 11 bases left in between. Germline loops: CDR1 KGHSH, CDR2 LQKENI. The CDR3 runs 13 residues. The CDR3 region is CASSPSRDTEAFF. CDR3 DNA sequence: TGTGCCAGCTCCCCGAGTAGGGACACTGAAGCTTTCTTT. The entire variable domain, with the rest obtained from reference TRBV18 and TRBJ1-1, is as follows: NAGVMQNPRHLVRRRGQEARLRCSPMKGHSHVYWYRQLPEEGLKFMVYLQKENIIDESGMPKERFSAEFPKEGPSILRIQQVVRGDSAAYFCASSPSRDTEAFFGQGTRLTVV.

The rearrangement links TRBV6-4 to TRBJ2-7; a weak D match, TRBD2 (6 bases). CDR1 is MRHNA and CDR2 is SNTAGT in the germline V gene. CDR3 length equals 17 residues. The germline V and J ends were trimmed by 2 bases and 5 bases, with 22 bases remaining between them. CDR3 bases: TGTGCCAGCAGTGACCCGGGGAGGCGTGGGGGGACCCACGAGCAGTACTTC. Its translation: CASSDPGRRGGTHEQYF.

This clonotype was seen at least ten times. V and J are TRBV6-2 or TRBV6-3 and TRBJ2-5, with a possible D match to TRBD1 (6 bases). CDR1 and CDR2 (germline): MNHEY, SVGEGT. The V end lost 1 base, the J end lost 12 bases, and 18 bases lay between the germline ends. The CDR3 contains 14 residues. The CDR3 DNA sequence: TGTGCCAGCAGTTACTTCGTCAGGGGAATAATCGAGTACTTC. Its translation: CASSYFVRGIIEYF.

CDR3 DNA sequence: TGTGCCAGCAGCGGCGATACGCAGTATTTT. Residues: CASSGDTQYF. The J gene is TRBJ2-3, the V gene TRBV13; D gene unclear. Germline V gene sequence: CDR1 PRHDT, CDR2 FYEKMQ (reference sequence). The CDR3 spans 10 residues. V was trimmed by 5 bases and J by 6 bases, leaving 3 bases between them.

This clonotype was detected a few times. This chain links TRBV28 with TRBJ1-1; D remains ambiguous. The length of the CDR3 is 16 residues. Germline values: CDR1 MDHEN, CDR2 SYDVKM. V was clipped by 6 bases and J by 1 base, with 18 bases between them. CDR3 coding DNA: TGTGCCAGCAGCCCATTCCTGGGGTCAGGGAACACTGAAGCTTTCTTT. This gives the protein CASSPFLGSGNTEAFF. Based on the CDR3 plus reference TRBV28 and TRBJ1-1, the full variable domain is DVKVTQSSRYLVKRTGEKVFLECVQDMDHENMFWYRQDPGLGLRLIYFSYDVKMKEKGDIPEGYSVSREKKERFSLILESASTNQTSMYLCASSPFLGSGNTEAFFGQGTRLTVV.

This clonotype came up many times. V is TRBV2 and J is TRBJ1-6; no firm D call. Per germline, CDR1 SNHLY and CDR2 FYNNEI. The CDR3 totals 12 residues. Deletions cut 5 bases from V and 14 bases from J, with 13 bases between. The CDR3 DNA is TGTGCCAGCAGTTCGTCCCTAACGGCCCTCCACTTT. Translation gives CASSSSLTALHF.

A note on this clonotype: Possible read error: a much larger clone is one base away. This rearrangement joins TRBV5-6 to TRBJ1-2; D gene ambiguous. The CDR3 contains 12 residues. V was pared by 1 base and J by 10 bases, with 11 bases between. Germline CDR1 and CDR2: SGHDT and YYEEEE. The CDR3 loop reads CASSLTADDYTF. As DNA, the CDR3 is TGTGCCAGCAGCTTGACGGCGGACGACTACACCTTC.

For this clonotype: This may stem from a read error, because a much larger clone lies one nucleotide away. This chain joins TRBV9 and TRBJ2-5; D gene unclear. The CDR3 length is 14 residues. Germline lookup yields CDR1 SGDLS and CDR2 YYNGEE. V dropped 0 bases and J dropped 1 base, with 7 bases sitting between them. The CDR3 reads CASSVGPGQETQYF. DNA of the CDR3: TGTGCCAGCAGCGTAGGGCCAGGCCAAGAGACCCAGTACTTC.

The V call is TRBV15, the J call TRBJ1-1; D gene uncertain. The V gene's germline CDR1 is LNHNV and CDR2 YYDKDF (reference sequence). The germline V and J ends were trimmed by 2 bases and 0 bases, with 7 bases remaining between them. The CDR3 covers 14 residues. As DNA, the CDR3 is TGTGCCACCAGCAGAAGGCAAATGAACACTGAAGCTTTCTTT. Its translation: CATSRRQMNTEAFF.

The chain recombines TRBV11-1 with TRBJ2-4; 9 bases map to TRBD1. CDR3 length equals 16 residues. The germline V gene encodes CDR1 SGHAT and CDR2 FQDESV (reference sequence). V dropped 5 bases and J dropped 0; count of bases not matched to a gene: 5. The CDR3 DNA reads as TGTGCCAGCAGCGACGACAGGGGGGTAGCCAAAAACATTCAGTACTTC. This sequence encodes CASSDDRGVAKNIQYF.

This clonotype showed up just a few times. The J gene is TRBJ2-4, the V gene TRBV20-1, with 9 bases fitting TRBD1. Germline V gene data show CDR1 as DFQATT and CDR2 as SNEGSKA (reference sequence). This CDR3 spans 16 amino acids. Losses at the gene ends were 1 base for V and 0 bases for J; bases not matched to a gene: 4. CDR3 in DNA: TGCAGTGCTAGAGTTACAGGGGGCCTAGCCAAAAACATTCAGTACTTC. Protein product: CSARVTGGLAKNIQYF.

The chain couples TRBV9 to TRBJ1-2; D ambiguous. The germline V and J ends were trimmed by 0 bases and 6 bases, with 9 bases remaining between them. This CDR3 contains 13 residues. Germline V lookup: CDR1 SGDLS, CDR2 YYNGEE. As DNA, the CDR3 is TGTGCCAGCAGCGTAGCCCCAGAAGATGGCTACACCTTC. Its translation: CASSVAPEDGYTF.

This clonotype has only one observation. V usage is TRBV14 and J usage is TRBJ1-3, with 9 bases aligning to TRBD1. Germline CDR1 SGHDN, CDR2 FVKESK. The CDR3 spans 15 residues. V gave up 4 bases and J gave up 4 bases; unmatched junction bases: 5. The chain's CDR3 is CASSRRTGAGNTIYF. For the CDR3, the DNA is TGTGCCAGCAGCCGAAGGACAGGGGCAGGAAACACCATATATTTT.

This rearrangement joins TRBV11-2 to TRBJ1-3, with a tentative D call TRBD1 (5 bases). The CDR3 runs 17 residues. Germline V gene sequence: CDR1 SGHAT, CDR2 FQNNGV. Deletions cut 5 bases from V and 0 bases from J, with 17 bases between. The CDR3 DNA follows: TGTGCCAGCAGCCCCCGGCGGGGGAAGAGCTCTGGAAACACCATATATTTT. As protein: CASSPRRGKSSGNTIYF.

This clonotype appeared many times. The V call is TRBV6-1, the J call TRBJ1-1, with TRBD1 matching over 12 bases. Germline lookup yields CDR1 MNHNS and CDR2 SASEGT. CDR3 length equals 14 residues. The J segment lost 5 bases and the V segment lost 6 bases, leaving 4 bases of the junction unmatched. The CDR3 spells CASSGTGGGTEAFF. The CDR3 bases are TGTGCCAGCAGCGGGACAGGGGGCGGGACTGAAGCTTTCTTT.

The V gene is TRBV28, the J gene TRBJ1-1, with TRBD1 matching 12 bases. V trimming: 6 bases; J trimming: 4 bases; junction bases outside the gene matches: 9. Germline V gives CDR1 MDHEN, CDR2 SYDVKM. The CDR3 has 16 residues. In nucleotides, the CDR3 is TGTGCCAGCAGCGAAGGGGACAGGGGGCCGGGCACTGAAGCTTTCTTT. Encoded protein: CASSEGDRGPGTEAFF.